These 9 T cell receptor beta chains came from one sample sequenced in a study of cytomegalovirus exposure and HLA in healthy donors. With 60 Vbeta and 13 Jbeta primers, the PCR was carried out. Assay: immunoSEQ multiplex PCR; the TCRdb copy retains only in-frame clones and omits some. The data show about 160,000 clones, 75% seen once. Sequenced: PBMCs. The receptors were gathered from a male donor in good health and CMV-seronegative.

The chain recombines TRBV4-1 with TRBJ1-1; D is unclear. V was pared by 0 bases and J by 4 bases, with 12 bases between. The germline V gene has CDR1 MGHRA and CDR2 YSYEKL. The CDR3 runs to 15 residues. The CDR3 sequence is CASSQDLPGSTEAFF. CDR3 coding DNA: TGCGCCAGCAGCCAAGATCTACCGGGAAGCACTGAAGCTTTCTTT.

The rearrangement links TRBV11-2 to TRBJ2-7; D remains unclear. V shed 1 base and J shed 0 bases, with 7 bases lying between them. The CDR3 extends over 14 amino acids. Germline CDR1 is SGHAT and CDR2 is FQNNGV. CDR3 nucleotide sequence: TGTGCCAGCAGCTTAGGGTTCAGCTCCTACGAGCAGTACTTC. Its translation: CASSLGFSSYEQYF.

The V gene is TRBV15, the J gene TRBJ2-3; D unresolved. CDR1 and CDR2 (germline): LNHNV, YYDKDF (reference sequence). V lost 0 bases to trimming and J lost 4 bases, with 11 bases between them. This CDR3 spans 15 amino acids. This CDR3 reads CATSRDLLRSDTQYF. CDR3 sequence (DNA): TGTGCCACCAGCAGAGATTTGTTGCGATCAGATACGCAGTATTTT.

DNA of the CDR3: TGTGCCAGCAGCTTACGGACAGGGTCGAACACCGGGGAGCTGTTTTTT. Translated: CASSLRTGSNTGELFF. The rearrangement links TRBV11-2 to TRBJ2-2, with 8 nucleotides matching TRBD1. Germline V CDR1 and CDR2: SGHAT, FQNNGV. J lost 0 bases, V lost 2 bases, and 2 bases had no gene match. CDR3 size: 16 residues.

The chain is built from TRBV5-1 and TRBJ1-6; weak D call: TRBD1 (6 bases). V dropped 0 bases and J dropped 12 bases, with 16 bases sitting between them. Per germline, CDR1 SGHRS and CDR2 YFSETQ. The length of the CDR3 is 15 residues. Here the CDR3 DNA reads TGCGCCAGCAGCTTGGCCCGAAACAGGGCGGAACCCCTCCACTTT. Protein: CASSLARNRAEPLHF. The full variable domain, with the rest looked up from reference TRBV5-1 and TRBJ1-6, is KAGVTQTPRYLIKTRGQQVTLSCSPISGHRSVSWYQQTPGQGLQFLFEYFSETQRNKGNFPGRFSGRQFSNSRSEMNVSTLELGDSALYLCASSLARNRAEPLHFGNGTRLTVT.

V gene TRBV7-2 combines with J gene TRBJ2-7, with TRBD2 matching over 7 bases. Germline CDR1 is SGHTA and CDR2 is FQGNSA. The length of the CDR3 is 14 residues. The ends lost 8 bases at V and 4 bases at J; junction bases unmatched: 11. CDR3 in DNA: TGTGCCAGCCAGAGGGGTGGGAGGGCGTACGAGCAGTACTTC. Encoded protein: CASQRGGRAYEQYF. Looking up the rest from reference TRBV7-2 and TRBJ2-7 gives the full variable domain: GAGVSQSPSNKVTEKGKDVELRCDPISGHTALYWYRQSLGQGLEFLIYFQGNSAPDKSGLPSDRFSAERTGGSVSTLTIQRTQQEDSAVYLCASQRGGRAYEQYFGPGTRLTVT.

The V and J genes are TRBV5-6 and TRBJ1-5, with D maybe TRBD1 (6 bases). The length of the CDR3 is 17 residues. V dropped 2 bases and J dropped 1 base, with 16 bases sitting between them. CDR1 and CDR2 (germline): SGHDT, YYEEEE. Here the CDR3 reads CASSFGQGRRSNQPQHF. DNA of the CDR3: TGTGCCAGCAGCTTCGGGCAGGGGCGTAGGAGCAATCAGCCCCAGCATTTT.

The V and J genes are TRBV15 and TRBJ1-1; D perhaps matches TRBD1 (6 bases). The germline gives CDR1 LNHNV, CDR2 YYDKDF (reference sequence). V lost 0 bases and J lost 0, with 11 bases in between. This CDR3 comprises 16 residues. CDR3 residues: CATSRETGTLNTEAFF. CDR3 DNA sequence: TGTGCCACCAGCAGAGAAACAGGGACCCTGAACACTGAAGCTTTCTTT.

The chain carries TRBV19 and TRBJ2-7, with a weak D call TRBD2 (5 bases). The V gene's germline CDR1 is LNHDA and CDR2 SQIVND (reference sequence). The CDR3 runs to 12 residues. Trimming left V 2 bases short and J 4 bases short, with 6 bases between. DNA of the CDR3: TGTGCCAGTAGTATAAGAGGGTACGAGCAGTACTTC. Protein: CASSIRGYEQYF.